Below are 22 T cell receptor beta chains sequenced from a single sample in a study of blood T cell repertoires in COVID-19. TCRdb's copy holds only in-frame clones and misses some; the assay was immunoSEQ multiplex PCR. The sample holds 200,000 to 250,000 clones; roughly 90% are singletons and the top ten take under 7.5%. Sequences were obtained from peripheral blood. The source is a man aged 60-69 years who had recovered from COVID-19.

The CDR3 reads CASSKALWIQGEQFF. In nucleotides, the CDR3 is TGTGCCAGCAGCAAAGCGCTCTGGATTCAGGGGGAGCAGTTCTTC. V and J are TRBV21-1 and TRBJ2-1; no check of the table's D call, TRBD1, against the DNA was made. TRBV21-1 is a listed pseudogene. The CDR3 covers 15 residues.

This chain connects TRBV7-8 to TRBJ2-3; 12 bases map to TRBD2. The CDR3 runs to 16 residues. V lost 4 bases, J lost 2 bases, and 4 bases stayed unmatched. Germline values: CDR1 SGHVS, CDR2 FQNEAQ. In DNA form, the CDR3 reads TGTGCCAGCAGCTCAGGACTAGCGGGGAACACAGATACGCAGTATTTT. Its translation is CASSSGLAGNTDTQYF.

With respect to this clone: The sample carries other DNA sequences with the same CDR3. The chain is built from TRBV5-1 and TRBJ1-2, with D unclear. V was trimmed by 0 bases and J by 1 base, leaving 4 bases between them. CDR3 length equals 13 residues. CDR1 is SGHRS, CDR2 YFSETQ, per germline. CDR3 nucleotides: TGCGCCAGCAGCTTGGACAGTAACTATGGCTACACCTTC. The encoded protein is CASSLDSNYGYTF. The full variable domain, with the rest looked up from reference TRBV5-1 and TRBJ1-2, is KAGVTQTPRYLIKTRGQQVTLSCSPISGHRSVSWYQQTPGQGLQFLFEYFSETQRNKGNFPGRFSGRQFSNSRSEMNVSTLELGDSALYLCASSLDSNYGYTFGSGTRLTVV.

The table lists this clone with a count of one. V and J are TRBV5-1 and TRBJ2-7; D is possibly TRBD2 (5 bases). The germline V gene has CDR1 SGHRS and CDR2 YFSETQ. Trimming pared 4 bases from V and 4 bases from J, leaving 15 bases between. The CDR3 has 14 amino acids. In nucleotides, the CDR3 is TGCGCCAGCAGCCTTCCTAGCACGGAATACGAGCAGTACTTC. It codes for CASSLPSTEYEQYF.

The chain has TRBV30 and TRBJ1-5; a weak D match, TRBD1 (6 bases). The CDR3 runs 13 residues. From germline, CDR1 is GTSNPN and CDR2 SVGIG (reference sequence). V lost 1 base, J lost 3 bases, and 7 bases lay in between. The CDR3, as DNA: TGTGCCTGGAGTGGACAGGACAATCAGCCCCAGCATTTT. It codes for CAWSGQDNQPQHF. The full variable domain, with the rest looked up from reference TRBV30 and TRBJ1-5, is SQTIHQWPATLVQPVGSPLSLECTVEGTSNPNLYWYRQAAGRGLQLLFYSVGIGQISSEVPQNLSASRPQDRQFILSSKKLLLSDSGFYLCAWSGQDNQPQHFGDGTRLSIL.

The rearrangement uses TRBV27 and TRBJ1-2; D not resolved. From germline, CDR1 is MNHEY and CDR2 SMNVEV (reference sequence). The V gene lost 0 bases and the J gene lost 4 bases, with 6 bases spanning the gap. This CDR3 has 13 amino acids. The CDR3 loop reads CASSLSGIYGYTF. In nucleotides, the CDR3 is TGTGCCAGCAGTTTATCGGGCATCTATGGCTACACCTTC.

In DNA form, the CDR3 reads TGCAGCGCCCAGAACCAGGGGTCTGAAGCTTTCTTT. The encoded protein is CSAQNQGSEAFF. The genes are TRBV29-1 and TRBJ1-1; tentatively, D is TRBD1 (6 bases). The V gene's germline CDR1 is SQVTM and CDR2 ANQGSEA. The CDR3 loop spans 12 amino acids. Trimming cost V 7 bases and J 6 bases, with 15 bases left between them.

This chain uses TRBV12-3 or TRBV12-4 with TRBJ2-7; no clear D gene. The CDR3 has 12 amino acids. Trimming removed 8 bases from V and 2 bases from J, with 10 bases in between. The CDR3 region is CASLGRTYEQYF. CDR3 nucleotide sequence: TGTGCCAGCCTAGGTAGGACCTACGAGCAGTACTTC.

On this clone: Within the sample, other DNA sequences also encode this same CDR3. The chain employs TRBV6-5 and TRBJ1-2; D is perhaps TRBD1 (6 bases). Germline V lookup: CDR1 MNHEY, CDR2 SVGAGI. The CDR3 is made up of 14 amino acids. Trimming shortened V by 2 bases and J by 4 bases, and 11 bases separated the two germline ends. CDR3 coding DNA: TGTGCCAGCAGTTACGCGGACAGAGTCTATGGCTACACCTTC. Translated, it gives CASSYADRVYGYTF.

CDR3: CASSVGAPKNTEAFF. DNA of the CDR3: TGTGCCAGCAGCGTAGGGGCACCGAAGAACACTGAAGCTTTCTTT. The chain is built from TRBV9 and TRBJ1-1; D gene uncertain. The V and J ends lost 0 bases and 1 base respectively, with 10 bases between them. The CDR3 is made up of 15 amino acids. Germline V lookup: CDR1 SGDLS, CDR2 YYNGEE.

This chain joins TRBV6-5 and TRBJ1-2; D remains unclear. The CDR3 totals 14 residues. Germline CDR1 is MNHEY and CDR2 is SVGAGI. V lost 7 bases, J lost 4 bases, and 16 bases lay in between. CDR3 in DNA: TGTGCCAGCAAACAGACAAGGACTGCCTATGGCTACACCTTC. Protein: CASKQTRTAYGYTF.

The V call is TRBV6-2 or TRBV6-3, the J call TRBJ1-2; D gene ambiguous. Per the germline V gene, CDR1 is MNHEY and CDR2 is SVGEGT. V was clipped by 2 bases and J by 3 bases, with 16 bases between them. CDR3 length: 16 residues. Here the CDR3 reads CASSYPRFDTHYGYTF. Written as DNA, the CDR3 is TGTGCCAGCAGTTACCCCCGGTTCGACACCCACTATGGCTACACCTTC.

The rearrangement joins TRBV5-4 to TRBJ1-6; TRBD1 might be the D (5 bases). The CDR3 totals 16 residues. Germline CDR1 and CDR2: SGHNT and YYREEE (reference sequence). V was trimmed by 2 bases and J by 7 bases, leaving 16 bases between them. The CDR3 spells CASSFMEGRGNSPLHF. Written as DNA, the CDR3 is TGTGCCAGCAGCTTTATGGAGGGGCGAGGCAATTCACCCCTCCACTTT.

The V and J genes are TRBV6-2 or TRBV6-3 and TRBJ2-7; D possibly corresponds to TRBD2 (5 bases). This CDR3 region has 13 residues. Per germline, CDR1 MNHEY and CDR2 SVGEGT. Trimming took 6 bases from V and 1 from J, leaving 10 bases between them. The CDR3: CASSPGSSYEQYF. The CDR3 DNA follows: TGTGCCAGCAGCCCGGGGAGTTCCTACGAGCAGTACTTC.

The chain is built from TRBV3-1 (or the pseudogene TRBV3-2) and TRBJ2-1; the match to TRBD1 covers 10 bases. V lost 4 bases and J lost 4; bases outside the gene matches: 22. CDR3 size: 21 residues. Germline V CDR1 and CDR2: LGHDT, YNNKEL (reference sequence). The CDR3 spells CASSRPTIRELDRGQYNEQFF. In DNA form, the CDR3 reads TGTGCCAGCAGCCGGCCTACTATAAGGGAACTAGACAGGGGGCAATACAATGAGCAGTTCTTC.

The chain has TRBV18 and TRBJ1-1, with TRBD1 matching 8 bases. CDR1 KGHSH and CDR2 LQKENI come from the germline V gene. CDR3 length: 18 amino acids. The junction had 16 bases not matched to a gene; V was cut back by 4 bases and J by 3 bases. DNA for the CDR3: TGTGCCAGCTCACTGGGACATCAGGGGGCCCTGACTTACACTGAAGCTTTCTTT. This encodes CASSLGHQGALTYTEAFF.

The V call is TRBV19, the J call TRBJ1-2, with 9 bases lining up with TRBD1. CDR1 is LNHDA and CDR2 is SQIVND in the germline V gene (reference sequence). This CDR3 has 15 residues. V trimming: 1 base; J trimming: 2 bases; junction bases outside the gene matches: 2. CDR3 amino acids: CASSIAGQGNYGYTF. The CDR3 DNA reads as TGTGCCAGTAGTATAGCCGGACAGGGGAACTATGGCTACACCTTC.

This clone was counted many times. The CDR3 sequence: CASSLPGQVNSPLHF. CDR3 nucleotides: TGTGCCAGCAGCTTACCGGGACAGGTTAATTCACCCCTCCACTTT. J is TRBJ1-6 and V is TRBV5-4; 8 bases map to TRBD1. Germline-derived CDR1 and CDR2 are SGHNT and YYREEE (reference sequence). The CDR3 extends over 15 amino acids. V was pared by 2 bases and J by 6 bases, with 4 bases of the junction left unmatched.

The chain joins TRBV5-1 to TRBJ1-1; D possibly corresponds to TRBD1 (5 bases). The CDR3 length is 15 residues. Trimming took off 6 bases at V and 0 bases at J, with 15 bases between the two ends. Germline V gene lookup returns CDR1 SGHRS and CDR2 YFSETQ. Here the CDR3 reads CASNQEEGLNTEAFF. In DNA form, the CDR3 reads TGCGCCAGCAACCAGGAGGAGGGGTTGAACACTGAAGCTTTCTTT.

The V gene is TRBV6-5, the J gene TRBJ1-6; 10 bases match TRBD1. The CDR3 sequence is 15 residues long. V lost 6 bases and J lost 8; bases outside the gene matches: 7. The V gene's germline CDR1 is MNHEY and CDR2 SVGAGI. In DNA, the CDR3 is TGTGCCAGCAGGCGACAGGGGGCCGGCGATTCACCCCTCCACTTT. Its protein product is CASRRQGAGDSPLHF.

This rearrangement joins TRBV5-1 to TRBJ1-3, with 7 bases lining up with TRBD1. CDR3 size: 12 residues. V shed 3 bases and J 7 bases; nucleotides not matched to a gene: 1. The germline gives CDR1 SGHRS, CDR2 YFSETQ. The CDR3 bases are TGCGCCAGCAGCTCGGACAGGAACACCATATATTTT. This gives the protein CASSSDRNTIYF.

Only one count was recorded for this clone. The J gene is TRBJ2-1, the V gene TRBV24-1; 11 bases align to TRBD1. The junction had 13 bases not matched to a gene; V was cut back by 6 bases and J by 4 bases. This CDR3 is 18 amino acids long. From germline, CDR1 is KGHDR and CDR2 SFDVKD. CDR3 amino acids: CATSRPKTGTGGYNEQFF. CDR3 DNA sequence: TGTGCCACCAGTCGCCCAAAAACCGGGACAGGGGGTTACAATGAGCAGTTCTTC.